This TCR beta chain was found in a study of shared clonotypes between healthy human individuals. General observations from the study: As a rule, naive subsets had a larger estimated richness than memory subsets.

The naive CD8 population came from CD45RO-negative cells selected for CCR7, without terminally differentiated effector memory CD45RA+ cells. Sequenced by immunoSEQ multiplex PCR; TCRdb stores in-frame clones only, minus some. This table holds roughly 570,000 clones, roughly 98% found once. A note on this clone: Its antigen is currently unknown.

This clonotype was sampled from a man under 40 in good health. Source material: naive CD8+ T cells sorted from blood.

The CDR3 sequence: CASSPPGGMDEQYF. CDR3 coding DNA: TGCGCCAGCAGCCCCCCCGGGGGGATGGACGAGCAGTACTTC. The chain carries TRBV4-1 and TRBJ2-7, with 7 bases that match TRBD2. The V segment lost 4 bases and the J segment 5 bases; nucleotides outside the gene matches: 8. The V gene's germline CDR1 is MGHRA and CDR2 YSYEKL. The CDR3 has 14 residues.